This T cell receptor beta chain was obtained from a study of blood T cell repertoires in COVID-19. Method: immunoSEQ multiplex PCR; TCRdb's copy keeps in-frame clones and lacks some. This table has more than 200,000 clones, 80% to 90% appearing once. The CDR3 runs to 13 residues. Trimming removed 6 bases from V and 2 bases from J, with 10 bases in between. Material for sequencing was PBMCs or T cells enriched from blood (not recorded which). The chain links TRBV12-3 or TRBV12-4 to TRBJ1-1; D gene ambiguous. The source of this sequence is a man aged 30 to 45 in a cohort exposed to, infected with or recovered from COVID-19 (not recorded which). Here the CDR3 reads CASRLTRNTEAFF. The CDR3 coding sequence is TGTGCCAGCAGGTTGACAAGAAACACTGAAGCTTTCTTT.